These 27 T cell receptor beta chains share one sample of origin, sequenced in a study of T cells in Graves' hyperthyroidism and ophthalmopathy. Amplification of TCR beta CDR3 regions used RNA as the template. An initial round of RT-PCR targeting the TCR CDR3 relied on the HTBI primer set. TCRdb processed the multiplex PCR reads anew with MiXCR; each CDR3 protein has one entry. The sample lists 610,000 or so distinct CDR3 sequences, approximately 44% seen once, with around 7.7% in the top ten. Sequencing was done on a sample of peripheral blood or thyroid tissue (not recorded which). These receptors were taken from a woman under 30 with Graves' hyperthyroidism.

To note about this clonotype: This clone may be a read error of a much larger clone one base away. The rearrangement links TRBV2 to TRBJ1-4; 10 bases line up with TRBD1. The ends lost 6 bases at V and 8 bases at J; junction bases unmatched: 12. The CDR3 runs to 16 residues. In germline, CDR1 is SNHLY, CDR2 FYNNEI. The chain's CDR3 is CASSPGTGALAEKLFF. In nucleotides, the CDR3 is TGTGCCAGCAGCCCCGGGACAGGGGCATTAGCGGAAAAACTGTTTTTT.

This clonotype was counted many times. The chain employs TRBV4-2 and TRBJ2-2, with 7 bases lining up with TRBD2. There are 15 residues in the CDR3. Germline CDR1 LGHNA, CDR2 YNFKEQ. V shed 3 bases and J 1 base; nucleotides not matched to a gene: 2. CDR3 loop: CASSQQRENTGELFF. CDR3 DNA: TGTGCCAGCAGCCAGCAGCGGGAGAACACCGGGGAGCTGTTTTTT.

V and J are TRBV25-1 and TRBJ2-1; 10 bases match TRBD2. Germline values: CDR1 MGHDK, CDR2 SYGVNS. The CDR3 is 18 amino acids. V dropped 6 bases and J dropped 9; count of bases not matched to a gene: 20. This chain's CDR3 is CASRGPSGSKVGGSEQFF. The CDR3 nucleotides are TGTGCCAGCAGAGGGCCTAGCGGGAGTAAAGTGGGTGGAAGTGAGCAGTTCTTC.

The V and J genes are TRBV20-1 and TRBJ2-5, with 10 bases aligning to TRBD1. V shed 3 bases, J shed 4 bases, and the junction held 5 bases outside the gene matches. The CDR3 runs to 14 residues. In germline, CDR1 is DFQATT, CDR2 SNEGSKA (reference sequence). CDR3 nucleotide sequence: TGCAGTGCTAGGCCGGGACAGGGGTTAGAGACCCAGTACTTC. It specifies CSARPGQGLETQYF.

This clonotype was counted at least ten times. The rearrangement joins TRBV7-9 to TRBJ1-1, with a weak D call TRBD1 (5 bases). This CDR3 region has 16 residues. Germline V gene sequence: CDR1 SEHNR, CDR2 FQNEAQ (reference sequence). The germline V and J ends were trimmed by 6 bases and 3 bases, with 20 bases remaining between them. The CDR3 DNA reads as TGTGCCAGCAGGCAGCCGCGGGGGGGAAGGGACACTGAAGCTTTCTTT. Residues: CASRQPRGGRDTEAFF.

CDR3 DNA: TGCAGTTTTGGGACAGGGGGTCAGCCCCAGCATTTT. This encodes CSFGTGGQPQHF. J is TRBJ1-5 and V is TRBV29-1; 11 bases map to TRBD1. The germline CDR1 and CDR2 sequences are SQVTM and ANQGSEA. This CDR3 is 12 amino acids long.

The CDR3: CASSEPGLPNTEAFF. DNA for the CDR3: TGTGCCAGCAGTGAGCCGGGACTCCCGAACACTGAAGCTTTCTTT. This chain joins TRBV6-5 and TRBJ1-1; D is possibly TRBD1 (5 bases). Deletions cut 5 bases from V and 1 base from J, with 14 bases between. This CDR3 spans 15 amino acids. CDR1 is MNHEY, CDR2 SVGAGI, per germline.

This clonotype has ten or more counts. The gene calls are TRBV4-2 and TRBJ2-5; 10 positions match TRBD2. This CDR3 region has 16 residues. V lost 1 base to trimming and J lost 5 bases; unmatched junction nucleotides: 7. Germline CDR1 LGHNA, CDR2 YNFKEQ. The CDR3 region has the DNA TGTGCCAGCAGCCAAGTACCTAGCGGGGGTCCGGAGACCCAGTACTTC. It is translated as CASSQVPSGGPETQYF.

This clonotype was observed many times. The genes are TRBV12-3 or TRBV12-4 and TRBJ1-4; D not certain. The ends were cut back, 3 bases at V and 7 bases at J, with 9 bases in the middle. This CDR3 has 13 amino acids. In DNA form, the CDR3 reads TGTGCCAGCAGTTTTCGCGCGATTGAAAAACTGTTTTTT. It is translated as CASSFRAIEKLFF.

This clonotype appeared many times. The chain recombines TRBV5-1 with TRBJ2-7; D is unclear. CDR3 length: 13 amino acids. The V end lost 4 bases, the J end lost 2 bases, and 10 bases lay between the germline ends. Germline lookup yields CDR1 SGHRS and CDR2 YFSETQ. The CDR3 protein is CASSLARAYEQYF. The DNA of the CDR3 is TGCGCCAGCAGCCTTGCCCGAGCCTACGAGCAGTACTTC.

The gene calls are TRBV10-3 and TRBJ1-2, with a tentative D call TRBD1 (5 bases). Trimming stripped 8 bases from V and 0 bases from J, with 10 bases between. Germline CDR1 ENHRY, CDR2 SYGVKD. This CDR3 region has 13 residues. CDR3 amino acids: CAIGTAANYGYTF. The CDR3 DNA reads TGTGCCATCGGGACCGCCGCTAACTATGGCTACACCTTC.

This clonotype was found many times. The junction and the germline gene differ at one end; a read error may be behind it. The chain uses TRBV19 and TRBJ2-6; D might be TRBD1 (5 bases). CDR1 LNHDA and CDR2 SQIVND come from the germline V gene (reference sequence). The CDR3 is 16 residues long. The CDR3 reads CASSVDRSSGANVLTF. In DNA, the CDR3 is TGTGCCAGTAGTGTAGACAGAAGCTCTGGGGCCAACGTCCTGACTTTC. The full variable domain, its missing parts supplied by reference TRBV19 and TRBJ2-6, is DGGITQSPKYLFRKEGQNVTLSCEQNLNHDAMYWYRQDPGQGLRLIYYSQIVNDFQKGDIAEGYSVSREKKESFPLTVTSAQKNPTAFYLCASSVDRSSGANVLTFGAGSRLTVL.

The genes are TRBV2 and TRBJ2-4, with D tentatively TRBD1 (7 bases). The V and J ends lost 6 bases and 6 bases respectively, with 18 bases between them. Germline values: CDR1 SNHLY, CDR2 FYNNEI. The CDR3 consists of 15 residues. This chain's CDR3 is CASRRQGTGLNIQYF. DNA of the CDR3: TGTGCCAGCAGAAGACAGGGCACGGGACTAAACATTCAGTACTTC. The complete variable domain, with remaining parts taken from reference TRBV2 and TRBJ2-4, reads EPEVTQTPSHQVTQMGQEVILRCVPISNHLYFYWYRQILGQKVEFLVSFYNNEISEKSEIFDDQFSVERPDGSNFTLKIRSTKLEDSAMYFCASRRQGTGLNIQYFGAGTRLSVL.

The genes are TRBV4-1 and TRBJ1-4, with a weak D call TRBD1 (5 bases). Germline loops: CDR1 MGHRA, CDR2 YSYEKL. This CDR3 has 17 amino acids. Trimming cost V 4 bases and J 6 bases, with 21 bases left between them. CDR3 loop: CASSPSGRQGWDEKLFF. CDR3 nucleotide sequence: TGCGCCAGCAGCCCATCTGGCCGGCAGGGATGGGATGAAAAACTGTTTTTT.

The CDR3 here is CSASGTGDTEAFF. As DNA, the CDR3 is TGCAGTGCTTCCGGGACAGGGGACACTGAAGCTTTCTTT. The chain employs TRBV20-1 and TRBJ1-1; TRBD1 matches 10 bases. Germline-derived CDR1 and CDR2 are DFQATT and SNEGSKA (reference sequence). The CDR3 is 13 amino acids. V was pared by 5 bases and J by 3 bases, with 3 bases of the junction left unmatched.

This clonotype was detected ten times or more. The gene calls are TRBV5-1 and TRBJ2-7, with TRBD1 as a possible D gene (5 bases). V lost 0 bases to trimming and J lost 6 bases, with 19 bases between them. Germline lookup yields CDR1 SGHRS and CDR2 YFSETQ. The CDR3 extends over 16 amino acids. The CDR3 bases are TGCGCCAGCAGCTTGGCACGGACACACAGAGGCTCCGAGCAGTACTTC. Its protein product is CASSLARTHRGSEQYF.

The table lists this clonotype with many counts. The chain employs TRBV4-3 and TRBJ2-7; TRBD2 might be the D (6 bases). Trimming took 0 bases from V and 1 from J, leaving 7 bases between them. Per the germline V gene, CDR1 is LGHNA and CDR2 is YSLEER. This CDR3 is 14 amino acids long. The CDR3: CASSQERGSYEQYF. The CDR3 DNA is TGCGCCAGCAGCCAAGAGCGGGGATCCTACGAGCAGTACTTC.

The rearrangement links TRBV5-1 to TRBJ1-4; 9 positions agree with TRBD1. The CDR3 covers 16 residues. Trimming took 4 bases from V and 0 from J; bases not matched to a gene: 4. CDR1 and CDR2 from the germline V gene are SGHRS and YFSETQ. Here the CDR3 DNA reads TGCGCCAGCAGCATGGGACAGGGTACAACTAATGAAAAACTGTTTTTT. Translation: CASSMGQGTTNEKLFF.

Ten or more counts support this clonotype. The rearrangement joins TRBV5-1 to TRBJ2-5, with D maybe TRBD2 (5 bases). CDR1 SGHRS and CDR2 YFSETQ come from the germline V gene. The V gene lost 0 bases and the J gene lost 2 bases, with 17 bases spanning the gap. The CDR3 totals 17 residues. As DNA, the CDR3 is TGCGCCAGCAGCTTGGAGGCTAGCCTAGACTATCAAGAGACCCAGTACTTC. It is translated as CASSLEASLDYQETQYF.

A remark on this clonotype: One junction end disagrees with the germline gene, perhaps due to a read error. The J gene is TRBJ2-6, the V gene TRBV5-1; D might be TRBD1 or TRBD2, each matching 6 bases. CDR1 is SGHRS, CDR2 YFSETQ, per germline. The length of the CDR3 is 12 residues. CDR3 protein: CASSWGADVLIF. DNA for the CDR3: TGCGCCAGCAGCTGGGGGGCCGACGTCCTGATTTTC.

V usage is TRBV5-1 and J usage is TRBJ1-2, with D possibly TRBD1 on 5 matching bases. The length of the CDR3 is 13 residues. V lost 2 bases and J 1 base, leaving 6 bases between the germline ends. Germline CDR1 reads SGHRS; CDR2 reads YFSETQ. CDR3 loop: CASSFDSNYGYTF. The CDR3 DNA sequence: TGCGCCAGCAGCTTCGACAGTAACTATGGCTACACCTTC.

The chain has TRBV20-1 and TRBJ2-5, with TRBD2 as a possible D gene (6 bases). Germline CDR1 reads DFQATT; CDR2 reads SNEGSKA (reference sequence). The CDR3 spans 15 residues. V gave up 0 bases and J gave up 4 bases, with 15 bases separating them. In DNA form, the CDR3 reads TGCAGTGCTAGAGACGGCGGGAATCTTATAGAGACCCAGTACTTC. It specifies CSARDGGNLIETQYF.

This clonotype was recorded many times. The chain carries TRBV19 and TRBJ1-6, with unresolved D. The V end was cut by 6 bases, the J end by 9 bases, with 12 bases between. This CDR3 is built from 13 residues. Germline CDR1 LNHDA, CDR2 SQIVND (reference sequence). Here the CDR3 DNA reads TGTGCCAGTAGGGCGGGATACGGTTCACCCCTCCACTTT. It codes for CASRAGYGSPLHF.

In its sample, this clonotype was seen once. The chain joins TRBV20-1 to TRBJ2-7, with 13 nucleotides matching TRBD2. CDR1 and CDR2 from the germline V gene are DFQATT and SNEGSKA (reference sequence). Trimming at V came to 5 bases and at J to 9 bases, leaving 13 bases not matched to a gene. CDR3 length: 15 residues. The CDR3 bases are TGCAGTGCTCCTCGGACTAGCGGGAGTGTCGAGGTGCAGTACTTC. As protein: CSAPRTSGSVEVQYF.

The CDR3 here is CATSRSGQPQHF. The CDR3 DNA reads as TGTGCCACCAGCAGATCCGGACAGCCCCAGCATTTT. This rearrangement joins TRBV15 to TRBJ1-5; D unclear. CDR3 length equals 12 residues. Germline V gene data show CDR1 as LNHNV and CDR2 as YYDKDF (reference sequence). Deletions cut 2 bases from V and 7 bases from J, with 6 bases between.

The chain carries TRBV28 and TRBJ1-1; maybe TRBD1 (6 bases). V gave up 1 base and J gave up 3 bases, with 15 bases separating them. Per the germline V gene, CDR1 is MDHEN and CDR2 is SYDVKM. This CDR3 has 16 amino acids. The CDR3 sequence: CASSLFGTLGYTEAFF. In DNA, the CDR3 is TGTGCCAGCAGTTTATTTGGGACATTAGGTTACACTGAAGCTTTCTTT.

About this clonotype: This sequence may be a read error, since a much larger clone differs from it by one base. The chain uses TRBV20-1 and TRBJ1-6; a weak D match, TRBD1 (5 bases). This CDR3 has 14 residues. The germline V gene has CDR1 DFQATT and CDR2 SNEGSKA (reference sequence). The CDR3 here is CSARGVSYNSPLRF. Here the CDR3 DNA reads TGCAGTGCTAGGGGGGTTTCCTATAATTCACCCCTCCGCTTT.